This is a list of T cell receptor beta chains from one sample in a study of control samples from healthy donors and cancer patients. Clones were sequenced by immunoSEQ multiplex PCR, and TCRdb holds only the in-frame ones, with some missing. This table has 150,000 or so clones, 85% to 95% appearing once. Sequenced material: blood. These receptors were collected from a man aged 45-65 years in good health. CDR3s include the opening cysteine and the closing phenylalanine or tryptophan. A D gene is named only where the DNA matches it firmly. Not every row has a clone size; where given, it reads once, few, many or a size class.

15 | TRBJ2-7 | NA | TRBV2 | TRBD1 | CASSQRQGDTYEQYF | TGTGCCAGCAGCCAGAGACAGGGAGATACCTACGAGCAGTACTTC
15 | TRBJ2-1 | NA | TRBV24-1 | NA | CATGRTGTLYNEQFF | TGTGCCACCGGACGAACCGGGACGCTCTACAATGAGCAGTTCTTC
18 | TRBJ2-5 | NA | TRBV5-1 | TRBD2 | CASSLGIVAGGPGETQYF | TGCGCCAGCAGCTTGGGAATCGTAGCGGGAGGGCCCGGGGAGACCCAGTACTTC
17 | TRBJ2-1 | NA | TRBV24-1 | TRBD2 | CATSLGTSGRALGEQFF | TGTGCCACCAGTCTCGGGACTAGCGGGAGGGCCCTCGGTGAGCAGTTCTTC
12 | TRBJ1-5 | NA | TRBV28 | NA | CASSSLNQPQHF | TGTGCCAGCAGCTCCCTTAATCAGCCCCAGCATTTT
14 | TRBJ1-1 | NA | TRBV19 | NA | CASSRRDLNTEAFF | TGTGCCAGTAGTAGGAGGGATTTGAACACTGAAGCTTTCTTT
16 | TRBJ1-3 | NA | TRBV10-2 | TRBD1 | CASSESDRGYGNTIYF | TGCGCCAGCAGTGAGTCTGACAGGGGCTATGGAAACACCATATATTTT
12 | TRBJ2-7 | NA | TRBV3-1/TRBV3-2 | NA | CASSQGAAEQYF | TGTGCCAGCAGCCAAGGAGCGGCCGAGCAGTACTTC
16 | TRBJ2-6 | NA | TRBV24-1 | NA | CATQSAPGYGANVLTF | TGTGCCACCCAGTCAGCCCCAGGTTATGGGGCCAACGTCCTGACTTTC
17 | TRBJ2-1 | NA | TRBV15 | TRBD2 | CATSRVSGRAMDNEQFF | TGTGCCACCAGCAGAGTATCCGGGAGGGCCATGGACAATGAGCAGTTCTTC
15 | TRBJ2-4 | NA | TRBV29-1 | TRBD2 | CSAQKATGGLNIQYF | TGCAGCGCCCAAAAGGCAACGGGAGGGTTGAACATTCAGTACTTC
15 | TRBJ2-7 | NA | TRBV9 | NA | CASSVSAGAYYEQYF | TGTGCCAGCAGCGTATCAGCCGGGGCCTACTACGAGCAGTACTTC
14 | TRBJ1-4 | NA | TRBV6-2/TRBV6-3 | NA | CASSQGTTNEKLFF | TGTGCCAGCAGTCAGGGGACTACTAATGAAAAACTGTTTTTT
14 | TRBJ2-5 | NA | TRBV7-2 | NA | CASSTRQLQETQYF | TGTGCCAGCAGCACAAGACAGTTACAAGAGACCCAGTACTTC
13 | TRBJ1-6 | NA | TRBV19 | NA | CASSIADSSPLHF | TGTGCCAGTAGTATCGCCGACAGCTCACCCCTCCACTTT
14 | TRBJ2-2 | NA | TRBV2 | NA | CASSYSSNTGELFF | TGTGCCAGCAGTTACAGCAGTAACACCGGGGAGCTGTTTTTT
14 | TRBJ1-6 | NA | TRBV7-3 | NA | CASRPSGGNSPLHF | TGTGCCAGCAGACCTTCCGGGGGCAATTCACCCCTCCACTTT
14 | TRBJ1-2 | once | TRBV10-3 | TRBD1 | CAISEGTAPYGYTF | TGTGCCATCAGTGAAGGGACAGCCCCCTATGGCTACACCTTC
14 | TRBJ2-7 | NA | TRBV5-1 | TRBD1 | CASSQGQVRAEQYF | TGCGCCAGCAGCCAAGGACAGGTCCGGGCCGAGCAGTACTTC
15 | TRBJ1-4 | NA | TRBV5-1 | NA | CASSLGGGRGEKLFF | TGCGCCAGCAGCTTGGGAGGGGGAAGAGGGGAAAAACTGTTTTTT
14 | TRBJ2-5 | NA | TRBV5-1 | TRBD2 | CASSAGGQQETQYF | TGCGCCAGCAGCGCGGGAGGTCAACAAGAGACCCAGTACTTC
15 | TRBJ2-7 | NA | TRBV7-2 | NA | CASSLEVAETYEQYF | TGTGCCAGCAGCTTAGAAGTAGCGGAGACCTACGAGCAGTACTTC
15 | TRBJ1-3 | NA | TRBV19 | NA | CASSKWEISGNTIYF | TGTGCCAGTAGCAAATGGGAGATCTCTGGAAACACCATATATTTT
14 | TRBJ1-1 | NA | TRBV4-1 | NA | CASSPRAGNTEAFF | TGCGCCAGCAGCCCCCGGGCGGGGAACACTGAAGCTTTCTTT
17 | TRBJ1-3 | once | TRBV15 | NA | CATSREKQISSGNTIYF | TGTGCCACCAGCAGAGAGAAACAGATAAGCTCTGGAAACACCATATATTTT
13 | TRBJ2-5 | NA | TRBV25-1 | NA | CATVSPYQETQYF | TGTGCCACCGTTTCGCCCTACCAAGAGACCCAGTACTTC
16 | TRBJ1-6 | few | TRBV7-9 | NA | CASSNQRGVYNSPLHF | TGTGCCAGCAGCAACCAGAGGGGGGTCTATAATTCACCCCTCCACTTT
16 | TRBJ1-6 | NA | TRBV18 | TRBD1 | CASSPGTGVEGSPLHF | TGTGCCAGCTCACCCGGGACAGGGGTCGAGGGTTCACCCCTCCACTTT